This T cell receptor (beta chain) was sequenced during a study of cytomegalovirus exposure and HLA in healthy donors. Study-wide results and limits: Overall, 164 TCR beta chains were annotated as cytomegalovirus-associated.

Libraries were prepared by immunoSEQ multiplex PCR; TCRdb keeps only in-frame clonotypes and omits some of them. The table includes 200,000 to 250,000 clones, around 86% detected once. Turning to this clone: Its antigen is undetermined.

The CDR3 is made up of 17 amino acids. V shed 1 base and J 6 bases; nucleotides not matched to a gene: 10. Germline V gives CDR1 MNHEY, CDR2 SMNVEV (reference sequence). The sample taken for sequencing was PBMCs. The TCR comes from a woman in her late teens or twenties in good health and CMV-seropositive. J is TRBJ2-2 and V is TRBV27; 8 positions agree with TRBD2. In DNA, the CDR3 is TGTGCCAGCAGTTTATTTGGAACCGGGACTAGAGCCGGGGAGCTGTTTTTT. Translated, it gives CASSLFGTGTRAGELFF.